This T cell receptor (beta chain) was recorded in a study of shared clonotypes between healthy human individuals. Background on the study: Three plates were used per donor for CD4 naive, three for CD4 memory, two for CD8 naive and one for CD8 memory.

Comments on this clone: Antigen: not known. The same CDR3 also results from other DNA sequences found in this sample.

Roughly 210 ng DNA, about 30,000 T cell genomes, went into each sorted-subset replicate PCR. Only in-frame clones appear in the TCRdb table, and some are missing; sequencing was by immunoSEQ multiplex PCR. The profile covers about 980,000 clones, with 76% appearing a single time and approximately 1.5% taken by the ten largest. Germline-derived CDR1 and CDR2 are SNHLY and FYNNEI. V gave up 1 base and J gave up 1 base, with 4 bases separating them. This CDR3 region has 13 residues. Whole-study results and caveats: Unshared clonotypes carried lower generation probabilities than those common to all four donors.

The sequencing input was memory CD4+ T cells sorted from blood. The subset was: CD45RA-negative fraction. The clonotype originates from a man younger than 30 in good health. This chain connects TRBV2 to TRBJ1-1; D gene unclear. The CDR3 bases are TGTGCCAGCAGTGAAGAAAAGAACACTGAAGCTTTCTTT. Protein: CASSEEKNTEAFF.